The 25 T cell receptor beta chains below were found in one sample sequenced in a study of blood T cell repertoires in COVID-19. Libraries were prepared by immunoSEQ multiplex PCR; TCRdb keeps only in-frame clonotypes and omits some of them. The sample carries tens of thousands of clones, 84% recorded once. The specimen sequenced was peripheral blood. The receptors come from a human donor in a cohort sampled during active COVID-19.

The V and J genes are TRBV28 and TRBJ1-3, with D hard to call. Deletions cut 5 bases from V and 1 base from J, with 9 bases between. Germline V gene lookup returns CDR1 MDHEN and CDR2 SYDVKM. The CDR3 is 14 amino acids. DNA for the CDR3: TGTGCCAGCAGTAGAGGGAGTTCTGGAAACACCATATATTTT. This translates into CASSRGSSGNTIYF. Full variable domain (missing parts from reference TRBV28 and TRBJ1-3): DVKVTQSSRYLVKRTGEKVFLECVQDMDHENMFWYRQDPGLGLRLIYFSYDVKMKEKGDIPEGYSVSREKKERFSLILESASTNQTSMYLCASSRGSSGNTIYFGEGSWLTVV.

The V gene is TRBV19, the J gene TRBJ1-1; D unclear. The CDR3 loop spans 13 amino acids. Trimming took 5 bases from V and 0 from J, leaving 7 bases between them. Germline CDR1 is LNHDA and CDR2 is SQIVND (reference sequence). The chain's CDR3 is CASSDGMNTEAFF. The CDR3 DNA follows: TGTGCCAGTAGTGACGGGATGAACACTGAAGCTTTCTTT.

The CDR3 coding sequence is TGTGCCAGCGGCAGTCAGGGCATGAACACTGAAGCTTTCTTT. This translates into CASGSQGMNTEAFF. V is TRBV7-2 and J is TRBJ1-1; D is possibly TRBD1 (5 bases). The CDR3 loop spans 14 amino acids. The ends were cut back, 8 bases at V and 0 bases at J, with 13 bases in the middle. Germline values: CDR1 SGHTA, CDR2 FQGNSA.

This rearrangement joins TRBV12-3 or TRBV12-4 to TRBJ1-2, with D tentatively TRBD1 (5 bases). Trimming removed 2 bases from V and 6 bases from J, with 10 bases in between. The CDR3 has 13 amino acids. CDR3 residues: CASSLFGRDGYTF. The CDR3, as DNA: TGTGCCAGCAGTTTATTTGGCAGGGATGGCTACACCTTC.

The genes are TRBV18 and TRBJ2-7; 11 bases align to TRBD1. Germline CDR1 and CDR2: KGHSH and LQKENI. V dropped 6 bases and J dropped 3; count of bases not matched to a gene: 7. The CDR3 is 15 residues long. CDR3 sequence: CASSLSGTGGYEQYF. Written as DNA, the CDR3 is TGTGCCAGCTCCCTTTCCGGGACAGGGGGCTACGAGCAGTACTTC.

The rearrangement uses TRBV30 and TRBJ1-5; D call uncertain. The CDR3 contains 14 residues. With 0 bases removed from V and 2 bases from J, the gap between germline ends came to 8 bases. Germline V gene data show CDR1 as GTSNPN and CDR2 as SVGIG (reference sequence). The CDR3 region is CAWSVRVGNQPQHF. The CDR3 DNA follows: TGTGCCTGGAGTGTACGGGTGGGCAATCAGCCCCAGCATTTT.

The chain has TRBV7-2 and TRBJ2-3; maybe TRBD2 (6 bases). This CDR3 contains 18 residues. V lost 3 bases, J lost 0 bases, and 19 bases lay in between. Germline V gives CDR1 SGHTA, CDR2 FQGNSA. The CDR3 DNA follows: TGTGCCAGCAGCTTCAGAGTTAGCGGAACCACTAGCACAGATACGCAGTATTTT. Its protein is CASSFRVSGTTSTDTQYF.

This chain joins TRBV2 and TRBJ1-1, with 9 bases lining up with TRBD1. Looked up from germline, CDR1 is SNHLY and CDR2 is FYNNEI. Unmatched junction bases numbered 14, after V lost 8 bases and J lost 1 base. The CDR3 extends over 17 amino acids. CDR3 nucleotide sequence: TGTGCCAGCTTACAGGGGGCCTCGGATAAGAGGAACACTGAAGCTTTCTTT. Translating gives CASLQGASDKRNTEAFF.

The V and J genes are TRBV5-1 and TRBJ2-5, with D tentatively TRBD1 (5 bases). This CDR3 has 14 residues. From germline, CDR1 is SGHRS and CDR2 YFSETQ. Between the trimmed V and J ends, which lost 0 bases and 4 bases, there was a span of 10 bases. CDR3: CASSLDPGRETQYF. The CDR3, as DNA: TGCGCCAGCAGCTTGGATCCAGGGCGAGAGACCCAGTACTTC.

This clone was picked up a small number of times. The V call is TRBV29-1, the J call TRBJ2-7, with a tentative D call TRBD1 (5 bases). This CDR3 comprises 11 residues. Trimming shortened V by 4 bases and J by 7 bases, and 11 bases separated the two germline ends. The V gene's germline CDR1 is SQVTM and CDR2 ANQGSEA. The CDR3 region has the DNA TGCAGCGTTGTTAGGGGCTGGGAGCAGTACTTC. It codes for CSVVRGWEQYF.

The rearrangement links TRBV6-2 or TRBV6-3 to TRBJ2-7; D ambiguous. The V end was cut by 2 bases, the J end by 2 bases, with 4 bases between. The CDR3 contains 12 residues. Germline V CDR1 and CDR2: MNHEY, SVGEGT. DNA of the CDR3: TGTGCCAGCAGTTACAACACCTACGAGCAGTACTTC. The encoded protein is CASSYNTYEQYF.

The rearrangement uses TRBV9 and TRBJ2-7; possibly TRBD2 for D (5 bases). This CDR3 is built from 14 residues. With 0 bases removed from V and 4 bases from J, the gap between germline ends came to 11 bases. The germline V gene has CDR1 SGDLS and CDR2 YYNGEE. The CDR3 here is CASSVEGAGYEQYF. The CDR3 bases are TGTGCCAGCAGCGTAGAGGGAGCCGGGTACGAGCAGTACTTC.

The chain is built from TRBV11-2 and TRBJ1-4; maybe TRBD1 (5 bases). V lost 3 bases, J lost 14 bases, and 22 bases lay in between. Germline CDR1 SGHAT, CDR2 FQNNGV. The CDR3 totals 15 residues. CDR3 sequence: CASSFAGTPTGGLFF. In DNA form, the CDR3 reads TGTGCCAGCAGCTTTGCAGGGACGCCGACCGGGGGGCTGTTTTTT.

V and J are TRBV7-6 and TRBJ2-7; D might be TRBD2 (6 bases). Looked up from germline, CDR1 is SGHVS and CDR2 is FNYEAQ. V dropped 5 bases and J dropped 3 bases, with 14 bases sitting between them. The CDR3 is 14 amino acids. CDR3 protein: CASSKTGLVYEQYF. Here the CDR3 DNA reads TGTGCCAGCAGCAAGACGGGACTCGTCTACGAGCAGTACTTC.

The chain carries TRBV29-1 and TRBJ1-2; D remains ambiguous. This CDR3 has 13 residues. Germline values: CDR1 SQVTM, CDR2 ANQGSEA. Trimming left V 3 bases short and J 1 base short, with 9 bases between. In nucleotides, the CDR3 is TGCAGCGTTGACAACGGGAATAACTATGGCTACACCTTC. Translated, it gives CSVDNGNNYGYTF.

The CDR3 here is CASSPQGREQYF. DNA for the CDR3: TGTGCCAGCTCACCACAGGGGCGTGAGCAGTACTTC. This chain links TRBV18 with TRBJ2-7; TRBD1 is a possible D gene (5 bases). Per the germline V gene, CDR1 is KGHSH and CDR2 is LQKENI. V lost 1 base to trimming and J lost 7 bases, with 8 bases between them. This CDR3 is built from 12 residues.

V is TRBV7-6 and J is TRBJ1-4; unclear D gene. The CDR3 has 11 amino acids. CDR1 is SGHVS, CDR2 FNYEAQ, per germline. V was shortened by 4 bases and J by 8 bases, with 5 bases between the two germline ends. CDR3 sequence (DNA): TGTGCCAGCAGCTCTCGGGAAAAACTGTTTTTT. Translating gives CASSSREKLFF.

This chain links TRBV5-1 with TRBJ2-7; D perhaps matches TRBD2 (6 bases). Trimming stripped 1 base from V and 2 bases from J, with 10 bases between. This CDR3 is built from 14 residues. Germline values: CDR1 SGHRS, CDR2 YFSETQ. The CDR3 loop is CASSLPGDTYEQYF. The CDR3 DNA follows: TGCGCCAGCAGCTTGCCGGGAGACACCTACGAGCAGTACTTC.

The chain links TRBV4-3 to TRBJ2-1; 10 bases are a match to TRBD2. J was trimmed by 0 bases and V by 1 base; bases with no gene match: 0. CDR1 LGHNA and CDR2 YSLEER come from the germline V gene. This CDR3 is 16 amino acids long. This chain's CDR3 is CASSQASGGSYNEQFF. CDR3 DNA: TGCGCCAGCAGCCAAGCTAGCGGGGGCTCCTACAATGAGCAGTTCTTC.

The chain is built from TRBV19 and TRBJ2-1, with 12 positions matching TRBD2. This CDR3 has 16 residues. Germline CDR1 reads LNHDA; CDR2 reads SQIVND (reference sequence). After removal of 3 bases from V and 10 bases from J, the junction contained 10 bases not matched to a gene. The CDR3 nucleotides read TGTGCCAGTAGTATCACCTCGACTAGCGGGAGCAGCGAGCAGTTCTTC. Translated: CASSITSTSGSSEQFF.

The chain employs TRBV3-1 (or the pseudogene TRBV3-2) and TRBJ2-1, with 12 bases that match TRBD2. Losses at the gene ends were 0 bases for V and 9 bases for J; bases not matched to a gene: 3. The CDR3 covers 15 residues. CDR1 and CDR2 (germline): LGHDT, YNNKEL (reference sequence). The CDR3 nucleotides are TGTGCCAGCAGCCAAGATCTACTAGCGGGGGGTGAGCAGTTCTTC. It yields the protein CASSQDLLAGGEQFF.

V gene TRBV18 combines with J gene TRBJ1-1; D is unclear. The V end lost 6 bases, the J end lost 1 base, and 12 bases lay between the germline ends. This CDR3 has 14 residues. CDR1 KGHSH and CDR2 LQKENI come from the germline V gene. CDR3 loop: CASSPSSRNTEAFF. The CDR3 nucleotides are TGTGCCAGCTCCCCCTCTTCCCGGAACACTGAAGCTTTCTTT.

The chain uses TRBV5-4 and TRBJ2-7, with D perhaps TRBD2 (7 bases). The CDR3 loop spans 15 amino acids. Trimming removed 4 bases from V and 2 bases from J, with 16 bases in between. The germline V gene has CDR1 SGHNT and CDR2 YYREEE (reference sequence). The CDR3 nucleotides are TGTGCCAGCAGCGAGGGGGGGAAAAGAACCTACGAGCAGTACTTC. Translating gives CASSEGGKRTYEQYF.

This chain connects TRBV18 to TRBJ2-7; 9 bases align to TRBD2. Germline trimming cut 3 bases from V and 5 bases from J; bases unmatched to any gene: 11. Germline V CDR1 and CDR2: KGHSH, LQKENI. CDR3 size: 16 residues. The CDR3 sequence is CASSPPGSGSVHEQYF. The CDR3 DNA reads as TGTGCCAGCTCACCGCCAGGTAGCGGGAGTGTCCACGAGCAGTACTTC.

The V call is TRBV30, the J call TRBJ2-3; no clear D gene. Between the trimmed V and J ends, which lost 8 bases and 2 bases, there was a span of 20 bases. This CDR3 has 15 amino acids. In germline, CDR1 is GTSNPN, CDR2 SVGIG (reference sequence). The CDR3 loop reads CASEGMRRFTDTQYF. Written as DNA, the CDR3 is TGTGCCAGCGAAGGTATGCGGCGTTTCACAGATACGCAGTATTTT.